This TCR beta chain was found in a study of T cell repertoires in cytomegalovirus infection. Overall study context: Newly reported HLA-C-restricted and thoroughly characterized HLA-B-restricted CMV epitopes were employed.

V was cut by 8 bases and J by 4 bases, with 8 bases left in between. The length of the CDR3 is 12 residues. The V gene's germline CDR1 is LGHDT and CDR2 YNNKEL (reference sequence). TCRdb reprocessed the reads with MiXCR, giving one entry per CDR3 protein. The repertoire has roughly 69,000 distinct CDR3 sequences, around 27% of them found once; the top ten carry 45% to 75%. Regarding this clonotype: Its antigen remains unidentified.

The rearrangement joins TRBV3-1 to TRBJ2-2; the D is unclear. The sequencing used CD8+ T cells from cultured PBMCs, collected from culture after CMV antigen stimulation. The sequence came from a human donor in good health (CMV status not recorded). Some clones in this sample may be carry-over from other donors' samples. The CDR3 reads CASDLGTGELFF. CDR3 DNA: TGTGCCAGCGACTTGGGCACCGGGGAGCTGTTTTTT. Using reference TRBV3-1 and TRBJ2-2 for the parts outside the CDR3, the full variable domain is DTAVSQTPKYLVTQMGNDKSIKCEQNLGHDTMYWYKQDSKKFLKIMFSYNNKELIINETVPNRFSPKSPDKAHLNLHINSLELGDSAVYFCASDLGTGELFFGEGSRLTVL.